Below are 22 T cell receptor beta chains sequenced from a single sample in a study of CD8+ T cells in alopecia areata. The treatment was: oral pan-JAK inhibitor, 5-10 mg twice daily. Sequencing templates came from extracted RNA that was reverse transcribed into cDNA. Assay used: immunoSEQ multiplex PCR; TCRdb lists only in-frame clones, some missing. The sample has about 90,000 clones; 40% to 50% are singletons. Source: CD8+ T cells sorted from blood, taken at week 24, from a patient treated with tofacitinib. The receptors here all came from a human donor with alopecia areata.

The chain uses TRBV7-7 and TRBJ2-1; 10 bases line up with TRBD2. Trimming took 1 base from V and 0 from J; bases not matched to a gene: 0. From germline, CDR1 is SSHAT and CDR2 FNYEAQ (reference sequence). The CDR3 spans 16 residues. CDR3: CASSLVAGGSYNEQFF. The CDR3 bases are TGTGCCAGCAGCTTAGTAGCGGGAGGCTCCTACAATGAGCAGTTCTTC.

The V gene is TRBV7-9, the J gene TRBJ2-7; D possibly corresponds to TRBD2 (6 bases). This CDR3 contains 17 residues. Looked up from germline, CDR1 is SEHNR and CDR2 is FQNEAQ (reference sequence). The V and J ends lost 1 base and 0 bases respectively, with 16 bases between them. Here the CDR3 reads CASSLEGSGVGSYEQYF. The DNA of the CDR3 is TGTGCCAGCAGCTTAGAGGGGTCGGGAGTAGGCTCCTACGAGCAGTACTTC.

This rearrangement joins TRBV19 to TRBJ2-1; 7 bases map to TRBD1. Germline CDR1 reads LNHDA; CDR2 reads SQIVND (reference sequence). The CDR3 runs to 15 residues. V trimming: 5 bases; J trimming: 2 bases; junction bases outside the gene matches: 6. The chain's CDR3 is CASSYAGGPYNEQFF. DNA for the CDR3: TGTGCCAGTAGTTACGCAGGGGGACCCTACAATGAGCAGTTCTTC.

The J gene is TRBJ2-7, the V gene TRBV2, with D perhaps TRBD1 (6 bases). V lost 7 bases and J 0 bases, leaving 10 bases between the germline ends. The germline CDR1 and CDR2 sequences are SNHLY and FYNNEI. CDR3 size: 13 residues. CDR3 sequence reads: CASIPDSSYEQYF. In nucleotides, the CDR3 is TGTGCCAGCATTCCGGACAGCTCCTACGAGCAGTACTTC.

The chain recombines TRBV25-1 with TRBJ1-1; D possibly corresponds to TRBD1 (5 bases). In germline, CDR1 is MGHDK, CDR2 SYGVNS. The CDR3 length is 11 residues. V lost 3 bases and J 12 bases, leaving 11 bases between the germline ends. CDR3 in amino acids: CASSEGRVSFF. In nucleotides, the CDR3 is TGTGCCAGCAGTGAGGGACGGGTATCTTTCTTT.

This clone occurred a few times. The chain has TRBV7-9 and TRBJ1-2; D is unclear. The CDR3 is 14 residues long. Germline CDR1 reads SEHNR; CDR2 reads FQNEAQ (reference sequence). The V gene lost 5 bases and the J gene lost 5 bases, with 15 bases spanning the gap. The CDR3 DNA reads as TGTGCCAGCAGCCCAGCCCCCCCAAAGTATGGCTACACCTTC. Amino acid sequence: CASSPAPPKYGYTF.

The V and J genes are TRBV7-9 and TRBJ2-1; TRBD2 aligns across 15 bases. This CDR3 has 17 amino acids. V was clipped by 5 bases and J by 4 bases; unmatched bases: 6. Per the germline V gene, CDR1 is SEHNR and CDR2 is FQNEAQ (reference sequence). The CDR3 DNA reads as TGTGCCAGCAGCCGAGGGACTAGCGGGAGGTTGTACAATGAGCAGTTCTTC. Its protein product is CASSRGTSGRLYNEQFF. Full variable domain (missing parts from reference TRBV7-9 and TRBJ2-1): DTGVSQNPRHKITKRGQNVTFRCDPISEHNRLYWYRQTLGQGPEFLTYFQNEAQLEKSRLLSDRFSAERPKGSFSTLEIQRTEQGDSAMYLCASSRGTSGRLYNEQFFGPGTRLTVL.

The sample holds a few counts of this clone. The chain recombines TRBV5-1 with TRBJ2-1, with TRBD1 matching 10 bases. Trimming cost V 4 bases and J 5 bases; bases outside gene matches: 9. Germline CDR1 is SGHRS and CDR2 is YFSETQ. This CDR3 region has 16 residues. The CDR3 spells CASSGTADRGNNEQFF. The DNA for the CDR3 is TGCGCCAGCAGCGGAACAGCGGACAGGGGGAACAATGAGCAGTTCTTC.

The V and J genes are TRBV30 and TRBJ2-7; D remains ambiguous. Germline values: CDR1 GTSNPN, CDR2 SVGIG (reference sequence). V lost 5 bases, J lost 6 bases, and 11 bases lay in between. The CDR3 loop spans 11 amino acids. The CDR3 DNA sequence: TGTGCCTGGGACCTCATGGGCGAGCAGTACTTC. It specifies CAWDLMGEQYF.

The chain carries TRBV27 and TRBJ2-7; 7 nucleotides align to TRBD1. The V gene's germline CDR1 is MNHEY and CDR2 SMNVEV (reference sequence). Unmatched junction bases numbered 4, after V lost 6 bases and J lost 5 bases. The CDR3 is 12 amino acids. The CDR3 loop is CASSRGQDEQYF. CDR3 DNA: TGTGCCAGCAGCCGCGGACAGGACGAGCAGTACTTC.

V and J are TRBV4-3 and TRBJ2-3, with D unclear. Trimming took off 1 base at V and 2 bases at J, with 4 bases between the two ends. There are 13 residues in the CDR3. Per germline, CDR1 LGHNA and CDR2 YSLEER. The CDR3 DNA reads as TGCGCCAGCAGCCAAGCCTCCACAGATACGCAGTATTTT. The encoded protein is CASSQASTDTQYF.

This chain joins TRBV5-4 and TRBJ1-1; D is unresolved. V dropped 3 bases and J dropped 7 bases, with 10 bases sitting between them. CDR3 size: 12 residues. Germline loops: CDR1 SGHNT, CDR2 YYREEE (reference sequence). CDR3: CASSYGGYEAFF. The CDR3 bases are TGTGCCAGCAGCTATGGCGGGTATGAAGCTTTCTTT.

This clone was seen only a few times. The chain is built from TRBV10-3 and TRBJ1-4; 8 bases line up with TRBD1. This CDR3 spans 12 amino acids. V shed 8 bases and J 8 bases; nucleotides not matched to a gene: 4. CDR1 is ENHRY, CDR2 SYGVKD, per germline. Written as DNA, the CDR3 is TGTGCCATCGGGACAGGTGGAGAAAAACTGTTTTTT. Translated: CAIGTGGEKLFF.

The CDR3 DNA sequence: TGTGCCACCAGCAGACCGAACACCGGGGAGCTGTTTTTT. This encodes CATSRPNTGELFF. The J gene is TRBJ2-2, the V gene TRBV15; D is uncertain. CDR1 is LNHNV and CDR2 is YYDKDF in the germline V gene (reference sequence). CDR3 size: 13 residues. Trimming cost V 2 bases and J 0 bases, with 1 base left between them.

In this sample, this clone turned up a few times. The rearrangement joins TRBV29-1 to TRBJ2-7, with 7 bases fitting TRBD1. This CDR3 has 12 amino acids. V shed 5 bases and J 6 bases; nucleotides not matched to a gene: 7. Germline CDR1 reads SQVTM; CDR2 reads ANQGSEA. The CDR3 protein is CSVRKQGLEQYF. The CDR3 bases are TGCAGCGTTAGGAAACAGGGGCTCGAGCAGTACTTC.

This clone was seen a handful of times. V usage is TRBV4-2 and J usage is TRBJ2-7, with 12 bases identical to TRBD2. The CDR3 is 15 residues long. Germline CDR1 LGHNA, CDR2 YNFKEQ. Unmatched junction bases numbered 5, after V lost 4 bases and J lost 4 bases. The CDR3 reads CASSRQTSGSYEQYF. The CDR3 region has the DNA TGTGCCAGCAGCCGACAGACTAGCGGGAGTTACGAGCAGTACTTC.

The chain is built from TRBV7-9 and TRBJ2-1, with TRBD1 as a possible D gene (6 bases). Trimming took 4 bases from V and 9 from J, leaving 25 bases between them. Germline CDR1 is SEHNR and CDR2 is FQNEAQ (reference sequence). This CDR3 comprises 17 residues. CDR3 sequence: CASSSGAGIPPKGEQFF. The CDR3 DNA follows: TGTGCCAGCAGCTCAGGGGCCGGGATCCCCCCTAAGGGTGAGCAGTTCTTC.

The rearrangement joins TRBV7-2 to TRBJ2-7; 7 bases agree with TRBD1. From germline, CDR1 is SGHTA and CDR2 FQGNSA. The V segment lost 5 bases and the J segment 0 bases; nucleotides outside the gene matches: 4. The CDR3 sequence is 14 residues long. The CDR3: CASSRRDSSYEQYF. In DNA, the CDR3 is TGTGCCAGCAGCCGAAGGGACAGCTCCTACGAGCAGTACTTC. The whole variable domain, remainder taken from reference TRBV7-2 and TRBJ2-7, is GAGVSQSPSNKVTEKGKDVELRCDPISGHTALYWYRQSLGQGLEFLIYFQGNSAPDKSGLPSDRFSAERTGGSVSTLTIQRTQQEDSAVYLCASSRRDSSYEQYFGPGTRLTVT.

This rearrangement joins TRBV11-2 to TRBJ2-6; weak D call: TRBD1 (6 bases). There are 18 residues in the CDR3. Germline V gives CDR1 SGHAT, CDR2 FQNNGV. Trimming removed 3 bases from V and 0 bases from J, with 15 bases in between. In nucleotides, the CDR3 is TGTGCCAGCAGCTTGGCAATCAGGGGAAGCTCTGGGGCCAACGTCCTGACTTTC. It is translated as CASSLAIRGSSGANVLTF.

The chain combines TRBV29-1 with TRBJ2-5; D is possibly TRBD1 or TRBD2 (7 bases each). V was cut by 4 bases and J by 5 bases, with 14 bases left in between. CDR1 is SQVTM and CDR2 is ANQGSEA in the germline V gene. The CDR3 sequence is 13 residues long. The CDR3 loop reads CSVVLQGGETQYF. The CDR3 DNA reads TGCAGCGTTGTTTTGCAGGGGGGGGAGACCCAGTACTTC.

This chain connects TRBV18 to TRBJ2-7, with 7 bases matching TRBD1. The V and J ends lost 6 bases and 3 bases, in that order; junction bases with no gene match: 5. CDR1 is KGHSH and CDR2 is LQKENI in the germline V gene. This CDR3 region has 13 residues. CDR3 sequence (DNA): TGTGCCAGCTCCGGACAGGATAGCTACGAGCAGTACTTC. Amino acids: CASSGQDSYEQYF.

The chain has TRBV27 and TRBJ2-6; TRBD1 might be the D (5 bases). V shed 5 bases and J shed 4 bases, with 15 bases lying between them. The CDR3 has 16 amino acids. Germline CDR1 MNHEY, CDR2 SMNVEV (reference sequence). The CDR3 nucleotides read TGTGCCAGCAGTCATCGACAGCGAGAGGGGGCCAACGTCCTGACTTTC. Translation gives CASSHRQREGANVLTF. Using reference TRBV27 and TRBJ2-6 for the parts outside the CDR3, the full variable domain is EAQVTQNPRYLITVTGKKLTVTCSQNMNHEYMSWYRQDPGLGLRQIYYSMNVEVTDKGDVPEGYKVSRKEKRNFPLILESPSPNQTSLYFCASSHRQREGANVLTFGAGSRLTVL.